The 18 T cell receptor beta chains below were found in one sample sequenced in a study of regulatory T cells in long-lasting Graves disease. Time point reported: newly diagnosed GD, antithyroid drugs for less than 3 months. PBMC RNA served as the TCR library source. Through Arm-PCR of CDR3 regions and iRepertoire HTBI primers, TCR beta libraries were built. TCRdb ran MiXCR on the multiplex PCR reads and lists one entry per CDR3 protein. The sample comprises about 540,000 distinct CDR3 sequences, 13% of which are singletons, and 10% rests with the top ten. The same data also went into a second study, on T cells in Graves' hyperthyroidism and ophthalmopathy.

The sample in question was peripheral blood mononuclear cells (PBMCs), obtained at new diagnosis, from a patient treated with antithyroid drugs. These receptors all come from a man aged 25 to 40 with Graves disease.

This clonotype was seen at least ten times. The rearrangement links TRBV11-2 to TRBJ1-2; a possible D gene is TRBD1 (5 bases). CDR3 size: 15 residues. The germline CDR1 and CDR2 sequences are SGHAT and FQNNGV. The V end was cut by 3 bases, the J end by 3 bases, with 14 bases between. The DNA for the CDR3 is TGTGCCAGCAGCTTTGCAGGGAAAGAGGACTATGGCTACACCTTC. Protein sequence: CASSFAGKEDYGYTF.

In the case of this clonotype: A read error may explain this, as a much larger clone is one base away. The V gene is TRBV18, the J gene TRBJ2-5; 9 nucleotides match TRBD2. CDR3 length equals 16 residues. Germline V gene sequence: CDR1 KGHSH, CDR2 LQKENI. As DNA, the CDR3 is TGTGCCAGCCCACCGGGCGATCTAGCGGGACAAGAGACCCAGTACTTC. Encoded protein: CASPPGDLAGQETQYF. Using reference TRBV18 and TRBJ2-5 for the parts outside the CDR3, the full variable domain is NAGVMQNPRHLVRRRGQEARLRCSPMKGHSHVYWYRQLPEEGLKFMVYLQKENIIDESGMPKERFSAEFPKEGPSILRIQQVVRGDSAAYFCASPPGDLAGQETQYFGPGTRLLVL.

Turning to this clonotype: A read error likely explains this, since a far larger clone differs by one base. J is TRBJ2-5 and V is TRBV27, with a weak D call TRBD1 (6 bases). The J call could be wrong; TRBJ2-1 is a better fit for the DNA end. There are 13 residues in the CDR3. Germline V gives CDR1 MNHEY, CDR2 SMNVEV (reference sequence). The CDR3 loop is CASRQGGSKEQFF. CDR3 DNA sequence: TGTGCCAGCAGACAGGGTGGAAGCAAAGAGCAGTTCTTC.

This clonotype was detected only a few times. The CDR3 coding sequence is TGTGCCAGCAGCTCCCAAGCGGGAGCGGTCGGGGAGCTGTTTTTT. Its protein is CASSSQAGAVGELFF. The rearrangement joins TRBV13 to TRBJ2-2, with 8 bases fitting TRBD2. Germline V gene sequence: CDR1 PRHDT, CDR2 FYEKMQ (reference sequence). The CDR3 has 15 amino acids. V was pared by 4 bases and J by 7 bases, with 8 bases of the junction left unmatched.

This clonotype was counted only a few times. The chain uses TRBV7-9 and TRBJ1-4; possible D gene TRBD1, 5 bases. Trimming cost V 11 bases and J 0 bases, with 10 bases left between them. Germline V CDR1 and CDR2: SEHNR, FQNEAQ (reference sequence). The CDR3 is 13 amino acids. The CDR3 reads CAGAGPTNEKLFF. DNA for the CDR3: TGTGCCGGGGCTGGTCCAACTAATGAAAAACTGTTTTTT.

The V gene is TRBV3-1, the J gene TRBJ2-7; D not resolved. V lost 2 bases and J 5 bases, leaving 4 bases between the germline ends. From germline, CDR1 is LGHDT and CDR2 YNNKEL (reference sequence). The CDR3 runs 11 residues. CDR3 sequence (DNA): TGTGCCAGCAGCCAATTTAACGAGCAGTACTTC. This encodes CASSQFNEQYF.

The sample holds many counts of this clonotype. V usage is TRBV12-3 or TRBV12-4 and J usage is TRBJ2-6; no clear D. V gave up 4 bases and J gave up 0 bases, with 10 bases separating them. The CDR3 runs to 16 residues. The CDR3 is CASSSPGLSGANVLTF. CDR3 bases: TGTGCCAGCAGTTCTCCCGGCCTCTCTGGGGCCAACGTCCTGACTTTC.

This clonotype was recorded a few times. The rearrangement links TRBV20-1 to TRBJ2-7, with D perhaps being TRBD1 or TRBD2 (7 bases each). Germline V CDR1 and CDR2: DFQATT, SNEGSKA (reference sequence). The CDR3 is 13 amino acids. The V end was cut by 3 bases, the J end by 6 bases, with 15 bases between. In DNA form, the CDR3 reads TGCAGTGCTAGGGGAGGCAGGGGGGGCGAGCAGTACTTC. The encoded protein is CSARGGRGGEQYF.

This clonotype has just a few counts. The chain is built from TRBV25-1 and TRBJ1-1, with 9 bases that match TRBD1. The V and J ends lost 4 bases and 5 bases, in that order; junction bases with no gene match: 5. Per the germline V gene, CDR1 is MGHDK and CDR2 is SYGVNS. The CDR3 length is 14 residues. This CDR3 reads CASSGTGAWTEAFF. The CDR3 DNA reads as TGTGCCAGCAGTGGGACAGGGGCATGGACTGAAGCTTTCTTT.

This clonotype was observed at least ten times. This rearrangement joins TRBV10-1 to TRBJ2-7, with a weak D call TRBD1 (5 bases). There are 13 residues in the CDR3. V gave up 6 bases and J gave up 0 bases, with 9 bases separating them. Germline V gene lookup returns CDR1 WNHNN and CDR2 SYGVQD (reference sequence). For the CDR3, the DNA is TGCGCCAGCAGAAAGGACACCTCCTACGAGCAGTACTTC. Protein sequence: CASRKDTSYEQYF.

This chain's CDR3 is CASRGRELTQYF. CDR3 nucleotide sequence: TGTGCCAGCAGGGGTAGGGAGCTTACGCAGTATTTT. The rearrangement uses TRBV13 and TRBJ2-3; D might be TRBD2 (5 bases). The germline V and J ends were trimmed by 6 bases and 8 bases, with 12 bases remaining between them. CDR3 length: 12 amino acids. Germline CDR1 and CDR2: PRHDT and FYEKMQ (reference sequence).

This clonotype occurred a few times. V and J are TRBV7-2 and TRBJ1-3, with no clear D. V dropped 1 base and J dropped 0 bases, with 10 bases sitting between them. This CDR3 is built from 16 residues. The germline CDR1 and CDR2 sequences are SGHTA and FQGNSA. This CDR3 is CASSLGAGNSGNTIYF. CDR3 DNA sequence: TGTGCCAGCAGCTTAGGGGCCGGGAACTCTGGAAACACCATATATTTT.

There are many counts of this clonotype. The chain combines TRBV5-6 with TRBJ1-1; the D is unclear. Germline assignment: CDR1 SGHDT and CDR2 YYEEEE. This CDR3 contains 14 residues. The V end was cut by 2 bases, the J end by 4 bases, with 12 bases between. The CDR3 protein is CASSFQGSFTEAFF. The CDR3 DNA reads TGTGCCAGCAGCTTTCAAGGGAGTTTCACTGAAGCTTTCTTT.

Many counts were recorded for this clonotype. The CDR3 loop reads CASNRGHTEAFF. The CDR3 DNA reads TGTGCCAGCAACAGGGGGCATACTGAAGCTTTCTTT. This chain joins TRBV6-1 and TRBJ1-1; 9 positions agree with TRBD1. Unmatched junction bases numbered 2, after V lost 7 bases and J lost 5 bases. CDR1 and CDR2 from the germline V gene are MNHNS and SASEGT. The CDR3 totals 12 residues.

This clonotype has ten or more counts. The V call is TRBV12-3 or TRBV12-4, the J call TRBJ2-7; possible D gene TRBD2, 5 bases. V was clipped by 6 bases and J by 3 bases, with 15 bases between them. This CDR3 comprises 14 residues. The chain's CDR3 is CASSPGVAVYEQYF. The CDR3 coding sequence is TGTGCCAGCAGCCCCGGGGTAGCTGTCTACGAGCAGTACTTC.

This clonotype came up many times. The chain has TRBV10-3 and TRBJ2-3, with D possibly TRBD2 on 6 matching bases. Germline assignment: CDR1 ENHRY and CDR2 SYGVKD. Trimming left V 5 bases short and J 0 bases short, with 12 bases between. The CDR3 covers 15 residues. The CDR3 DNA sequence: TGTGCCATCAGTTGGGGGGATGCGAGCACAGATACGCAGTATTTT. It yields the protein CAISWGDASTDTQYF.

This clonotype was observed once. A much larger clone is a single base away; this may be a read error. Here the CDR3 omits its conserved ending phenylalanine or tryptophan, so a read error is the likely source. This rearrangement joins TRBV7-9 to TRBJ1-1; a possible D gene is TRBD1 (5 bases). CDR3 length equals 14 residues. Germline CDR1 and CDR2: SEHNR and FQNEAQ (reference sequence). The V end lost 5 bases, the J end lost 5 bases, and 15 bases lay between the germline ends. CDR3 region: CASSEKTGPTEAFS. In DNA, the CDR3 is TGTGCCAGCAGCGAAAAGACGGGGCCAACTGAAGCTTTCTCT.

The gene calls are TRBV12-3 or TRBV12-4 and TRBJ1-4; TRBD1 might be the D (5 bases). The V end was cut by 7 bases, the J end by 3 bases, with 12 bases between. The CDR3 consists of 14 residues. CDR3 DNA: TGTGCCAGCACCCCCCGGGGGGCTAATGAAAAACTGTTTTTT. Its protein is CASTPRGANEKLFF.